The clone carrying this T cell receptor (beta chain) came up a few times. Its antigen is unknown. The study reverse transcribed the entire isolated RNA, so it sequenced expressed TCRB transcripts. Approximately 4 million reads was the average for naive, central memory and regulatory T cell samples. Profiling relied on immunoSEQ multiplex PCR, and the TCRdb table lists in-frame clones only, not all of them. The data show 250,000 or so clones, about a fifth seen once. CDR1 and CDR2 (germline): MNHEY, SVGAGI. With 0 bases removed from V and 2 bases from J, the gap between germline ends came to 10 bases. The CDR3 spans 15 residues. The data are from a study of beta chain features in type 1 diabetes. Study-wide results and limits: cDNA-based reads could over-represent cells with high TCR expression. Whether HLA type influences TCRB rearrangement remained unresolved here. Shortening that was moderate but significant affected the TCRB CDR3s of Type 1 diabetes patients in all four CD4+ subsets.

The receptor comes from a woman aged 40-49 years with type 1 diabetes. Sequenced material: naive CD4+ T cells from blood. The chain couples TRBV6-5 to TRBJ1-1; D unclear. This CDR3 is CASSYSSRGNTEAFF. The CDR3 DNA reads as TGTGCCAGCAGTTACTCATCCCGGGGTAACACTGAAGCTTTCTTT.